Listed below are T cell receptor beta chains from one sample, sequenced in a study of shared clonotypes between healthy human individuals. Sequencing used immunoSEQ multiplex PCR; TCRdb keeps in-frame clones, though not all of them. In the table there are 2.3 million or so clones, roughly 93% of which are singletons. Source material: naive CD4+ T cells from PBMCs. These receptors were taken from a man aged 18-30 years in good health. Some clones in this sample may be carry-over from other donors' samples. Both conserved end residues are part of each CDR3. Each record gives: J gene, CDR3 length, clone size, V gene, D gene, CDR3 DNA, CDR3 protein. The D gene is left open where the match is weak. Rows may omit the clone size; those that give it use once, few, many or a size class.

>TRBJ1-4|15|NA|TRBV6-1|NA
TGTGCCAGCAGGCCCGACGGAGCAACTAATGAAAAACTGTTTTTT
CASRPDGATNEKLFF
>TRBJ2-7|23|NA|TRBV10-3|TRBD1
TGTGCCATCAGTGAGTCTCCTTATACCCCAAATTTGAAGGGAGTGGGACAGGGGTACGAGCAGTACTTC
CAISESPYTPNLKGVGQGYEQYF
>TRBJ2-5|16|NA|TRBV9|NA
TGTGCCAGCAGCGCCTTTGAGGGGCGGACCCAAGAGACCCAGTACTTC
CASSAFEGRTQETQYF
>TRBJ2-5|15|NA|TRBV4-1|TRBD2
TGCGCCAGCAGCCAAACCGAGCGGGAGGAAGAGACCCAGTACTTC
CASSQTEREEETQYF
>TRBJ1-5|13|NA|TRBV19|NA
TGTGCCAGTAGCCCGTGGGGCAATCAGCCCCAGCATTTT
CASSPWGNQPQHF
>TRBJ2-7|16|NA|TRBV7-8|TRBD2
TGTGCCAGCAGCTTGGAGCCGGGACTAGCGAACCAAGAGCAGTACTTC
CASSLEPGLANQEQYF
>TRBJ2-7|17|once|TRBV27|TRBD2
TGTGCCAGCAGTCCTCGCCCGACTAGCGGGCCCCCCTACGAGCAGTACTTC
CASSPRPTSGPPYEQYF
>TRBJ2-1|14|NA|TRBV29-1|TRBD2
TGCAGCGTATTAGCGGGAGTCACCTACAATGAGCAGTTCTTC
CSVLAGVTYNEQFF
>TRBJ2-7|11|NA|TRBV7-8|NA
TGTGCCAGCAGCTTCTTCGACGAGCAGTACTTC
CASSFFDEQYF
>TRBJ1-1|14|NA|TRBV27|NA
TGTGCCAGCAGTTTAAGGGGGGGGAACACTGAAGCTTTCTTT
CASSLRGGNTEAFF
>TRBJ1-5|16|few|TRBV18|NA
TGTGCCAGCTCACCACGGAAGGACAGCGCCTACCAGCCCCAGCATTTT
CASSPRKDSAYQPQHF
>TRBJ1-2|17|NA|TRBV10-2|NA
TGCGCCAGCAGTGAGGGGGGTCAAAGGGGCAGTTGGAATGGCTACACCTTC
CASSEGGQRGSWNGYTF
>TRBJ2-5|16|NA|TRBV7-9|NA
TGTGCCAGCAGCCCGGGGGCAGGGCTCTTACGAGAGACCCAGTACTTC
CASSPGAGLLRETQYF
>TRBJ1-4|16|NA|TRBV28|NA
TGTGCCAGCAGTCCCGGTATCGGACCGAGTAATGAAAAACTGTTTTTT
CASSPGIGPSNEKLFF
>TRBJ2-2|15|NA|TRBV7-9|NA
TGTGCCAGCAGCTTAGCTTCCCCGAACACCGGGGAGCTGTTTTTT
CASSLASPNTGELFF
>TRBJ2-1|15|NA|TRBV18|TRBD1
TGTGCCAGCTCACCTCCCGGGACAGGGGGTGCCGAGGAGTTCTTC
CASSPPGTGGAEEFF
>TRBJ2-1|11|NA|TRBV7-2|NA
TGTGCCAGCAGCTTGGGACCAAAGCAGTTCTTC
CASSLGPKQFF
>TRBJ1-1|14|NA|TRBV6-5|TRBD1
TGTGCCAGCAGCCTCCGACAGGGGAACACTGAAGCTTTCTTT
CASSLRQGNTEAFF
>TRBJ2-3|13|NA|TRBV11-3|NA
TGTGCCAGCAGCTCCAACCAGGGAGATACGCAGTATTTT
CASSSNQGDTQYF
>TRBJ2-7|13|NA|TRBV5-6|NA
TGTGCCAGCAAAGACAGGAGCTCCTACGAGCAGTACTTC
CASKDRSSYEQYF
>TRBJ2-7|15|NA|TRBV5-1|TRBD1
TGCGCCAGCAGCTTGGGGACAGGGGGCGCCGACGAGCAGTACTTC
CASSLGTGGADEQYF
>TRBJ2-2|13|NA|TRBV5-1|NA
TGCGCCAGCAGCTTTGGTAACACCGGGGAGCTGTTTTTT
CASSFGNTGELFF
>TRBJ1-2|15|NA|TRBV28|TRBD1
TGTGCCAGCAGTTTAGGCGGGACAGAGCTCTATGGCTACACCTTC
CASSLGGTELYGYTF
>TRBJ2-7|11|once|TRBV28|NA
TGTGCCACGGGGACCCCCTACGAGCAGTACTTC
CATGTPYEQYF
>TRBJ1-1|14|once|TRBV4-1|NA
TGCGCCAGCAGCCAAAAAGCTGTTCTTACTGAAGCTTTCTTT
CASSQKAVLTEAFF
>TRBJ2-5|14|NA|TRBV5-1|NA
TGCGCCAGCAGCGTTGACAGTAACCAAGAGACCCAGTACTTC
CASSVDSNQETQYF
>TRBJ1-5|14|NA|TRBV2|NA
TGTGCCAGCAGTGAACAGGGGTACGATCAGCCCCAGCATTTT
CASSEQGYDQPQHF
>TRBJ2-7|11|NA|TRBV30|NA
TGTGCCTGGAGTGGTTATTACGAGCAGTACTTC
CAWSGYYEQYF
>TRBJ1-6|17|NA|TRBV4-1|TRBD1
TGCGCCAGCAGCCAGCGACAGGGACCTGCTTATAATTCACCCCTCCACTTT
CASSQRQGPAYNSPLHF
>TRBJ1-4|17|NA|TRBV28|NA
TGTGCCAGCAGTAAAAAAGAGGCGAGGGCAACTAATGAAAAACTGTTTTTT
CASSKKEARATNEKLFF
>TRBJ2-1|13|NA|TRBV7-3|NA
TGTGCCAGCAGCTTCGAAGGTTACAATGAGCAGTTCTTC
CASSFEGYNEQFF
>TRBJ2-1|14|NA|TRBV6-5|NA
TGTGCCAGCAGCCAGCCGGGCGGAGCCCTAGGGCAGTTCTTC
CASSQPGGALGQFF
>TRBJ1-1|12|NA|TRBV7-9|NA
TGTGCCAGCAGCTTTGACAACACTGAAGCTTTCTTT
CASSFDNTEAFF
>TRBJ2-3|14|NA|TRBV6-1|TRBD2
TGTGCCTGTAGGGGCGGGAGGCCCACAGATACGCAGTATTTT
CACRGGRPTDTQYF
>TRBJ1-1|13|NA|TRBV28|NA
TGTGCCAGCCGCCCCCAGGGCAGCTCTGAAGCTTTCTTT
CASRPQGSSEAFF
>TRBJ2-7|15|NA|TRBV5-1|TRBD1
TGCGCCAGCAGCGGGGGACAGGGGGCGTTCTACGAGCAGTACTTC
CASSGGQGAFYEQYF
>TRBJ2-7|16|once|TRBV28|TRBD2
TGTGCCAGCAGTTTATGGGGACTAGCGGGGAACTACGAGCAGTACTTC
CASSLWGLAGNYEQYF
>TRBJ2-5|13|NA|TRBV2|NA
TGTGCCAGCAGTGGTCGAAGCCAAGAGACCCAGTACTTC
CASSGRSQETQYF
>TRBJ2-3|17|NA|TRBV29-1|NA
TGCAGCGTTGCAATGGAGCCGGGGCGGGCTCGCACAGATACGCAGTATTTT
CSVAMEPGRARTDTQYF
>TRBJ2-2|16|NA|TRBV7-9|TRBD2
TGTGCCAGCACGCCAGGACTAGCGAGTAACACCGGGGAGCTGTTTTTT
CASTPGLASNTGELFF
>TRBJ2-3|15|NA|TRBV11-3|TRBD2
TGTGCCAGCAGCGCGCGGGGGGCCTCAACAGATACGCAGTATTTT
CASSARGASTDTQYF